These T cell receptor beta chains were read from a single sample in a study of response to subunit inactivated influenza vaccine. TCRdb called the RT-PCR reads again in MiXCR, with one record for every CDR3 protein. The sample shows around 530,000 distinct CDR3 sequences, roughly 10% of them seen only once. The sequences come from PBMCs from blood, collected on the day of vaccination. The receptors were sampled from a man aged 50 to 59 who received an inactivated influenza vaccine. CDR3s include the opening cysteine and the closing phenylalanine or tryptophan. D genes are given only for firm matches. Expanded clones get a size class; other rows say once, few or many, or leave the size out.

CDR3 DNA | CDR3 protein | J gene | CDR3 length | D gene | V gene | clone size
TGTGCCAGCAGCCAAGGGGGGTGGAAGACCCAGTACTTC | CASSQGGWKTQYF | TRBJ2-5 | 13 | . | TRBV3-1 | few
TGCGCCAGCAGCTTGCCAGGGGGCTACGAGCAGTACTTC | CASSLPGGYEQYF | TRBJ2-7 | 13 | TRBD1 | TRBV5-1 | many
TGTGCCAGCAGTTTTTCCCCGCTCTATGGCTACACCTTC | CASSFSPLYGYTF | TRBJ1-2 | 13 | . | TRBV27 | .
TGTGCCATCAGTGAATCAGGGAATGGCTACACCTTC | CAISESGNGYTF | TRBJ1-2 | 12 | . | TRBV10-3 | few
TGTGCCAGCAGCTTGCGTCAGCACACCGGGGAGCTGTTTTTT | CASSLRQHTGELFF | TRBJ2-2 | 14 | . | TRBV5-5 | few
TGTGCCAGCAGTTGGGTGGGGGGGACGGCTGAAGCTTTCTTT | CASSWVGGTAEAFF | TRBJ1-1 | 14 | . | TRBV12-3/TRBV12-4 | few
TGTGCCACCAGTGATTTCAAGGTTTATACGCAGTATTTT | CATSDFKVYTQYF | TRBJ2-3 | 13 | . | TRBV24-1 | many
TGTGCCAGCAGGAGGGGCATTGAAGCTTTCTTT | CASRRGIEAFF | TRBJ1-1 | 11 | . | TRBV3-1 | few
TGCAGCGTTGAAGGGGAAGGAAACGAGCAGTACTTC | CSVEGEGNEQYF | TRBJ2-7 | 12 | . | TRBV29-1 | few
TGTGCCAGCAGCTTGGGACAGGGGGTGACTAGCACAGATACGCAGTATTTT | CASSLGQGVTSTDTQYF | TRBJ2-3 | 17 | TRBD1 | TRBV5-5 | once
TGTGCCAGCAGTCCTCGACTAGAGTACTATGAGCAGTTCTTC | CASSPRLEYYEQFF | TRBJ2-1 | 14 | . | TRBV12-3/TRBV12-4 | once
TGTGCCAGCAGTTTCGGGGCGGCGAACTATGGCTACACCTTC | CASSFGAANYGYTF | TRBJ1-2 | 14 | . | TRBV12-3/TRBV12-4 | .
TGCAGTGCTCTCTGGGGGACGATGAACACTGAAGCTTTCTTT | CSALWGTMNTEAFF | TRBJ1-1 | 14 | . | TRBV20-1 | few
TGTGCCAGCGACAGGGGCTACACAGATACGCAGTATTTT | CASDRGYTDTQYF | TRBJ2-3 | 13 | TRBD1 | TRBV6-1 | many
TGCAGTGGAACGTCCTCCTACGAGCAGTACTTC | CSGTSSYEQYF | TRBJ2-7 | 11 | . | TRBV20-1 | .
TGCAGCGTTGGTGACAGGGGAAGTTACAATGAGCAGTTCTTC | CSVGDRGSYNEQFF | TRBJ2-1 | 14 | TRBD1 | TRBV29-1 | few
TGTGCCAGCACTTCGACTAGCTGGGGAATTAGGACCCAGTACTTC | CASTSTSWGIRTQYF | TRBJ2-5 | 15 | TRBD2 | TRBV12-3/TRBV12-4 | few
TGCGCCAGCAGCGACCGACGTGGTATTTTCAACGAGCAGTACTTC | CASSDRRGIFNEQYF | TRBJ2-7 | 15 | . | TRBV4-3 | many
TGTGCCAGCACCCCGGGACTAGCTATTACGGTTGAGCAGTTCTTC | CASTPGLAITVEQFF | TRBJ2-1 | 15 | TRBD2 | TRBV12-3/TRBV12-4 | many
TGTGCCAGCAGACCTATCGACGGCGCTAACTATGGCTACACCTTC | CASRPIDGANYGYTF | TRBJ1-2 | 15 | . | TRBV5-5 | .
TGTGCCAGCAGTGAAAGATGGACAGGGAGCAATCAGCCCCAGCATTTT | CASSERWTGSNQPQHF | TRBJ1-5 | 16 | TRBD1 | TRBV6-1 | .
TGTGCCGGAGGACAGGGCCAAGGGAGAAACATTCAGTACTTC | CAGGQGQGRNIQYF | TRBJ2-4 | 14 | TRBD1 | TRBV2 | .
TGTGCCAGCTCACGGTCCTCTAGCGGAGAATACGAGCAGTACTTC | CASSRSSSGEYEQYF | TRBJ2-7 | 15 | TRBD2 | TRBV18 | few
TGTGCCAGCAGCTCTAGCGGGAGAGCCTACGAGCAGTACTTC | CASSSSGRAYEQYF | TRBJ2-7 | 14 | TRBD2 | TRBV7-2 | .
TGTGCCAGCAGCCACCTTCTTGCGGGAGGGGTAGATGAGCAGTTCTTC | CASSHLLAGGVDEQFF | TRBJ2-1 | 16 | TRBD2 | TRBV3-1 | many
TGCGCCAGCAGCTGGGGTGGCGATGAGCAGTTCTTC | CASSWGGDEQFF | TRBJ2-1 | 12 | . | TRBV5-1 | many
TGCAGTGCTAGTTCAATCCCGGGACAGGGGGCAGATACGCAGTATTTT | CSASSIPGQGADTQYF | TRBJ2-3 | 16 | TRBD1 | TRBV20-1 | few
TGTGCCAGCAATCTAGCGGGAGGGCTTAATGAGCAGTTCTTC | CASNLAGGLNEQFF | TRBJ2-1 | 14 | TRBD2 | TRBV2 | many
TGCAGTGCTAGCGGCCTAGGGGGGGCAGTAGATACGCAGTATTTT | CSASGLGGAVDTQYF | TRBJ2-3 | 15 | . | TRBV20-1 | many
TGTGCCAGCAAAACTAGCGGCTATGCCTACAATGAGCAGTTCTTC | CASKTSGYAYNEQFF | TRBJ2-1 | 15 | TRBD2 | TRBV12-3/TRBV12-4 | .
TGTGCCAGCAGCTGGAGGGGTGGAAATGAAAAACTGTTTTTT | CASSWRGGNEKLFF | TRBJ1-4 | 14 | . | TRBV7-2 | few
TGTGCCAGCAGTTCCCCGGGGGGATCTAGGATTCAGTACTTC | CASSSPGGSRIQYF | TRBJ2-4 | 14 | TRBD2 | TRBV12-3/TRBV12-4 | many
TGTGCCAGCAGTTTAGGGGTTACCTCTGGGGCCAACGTCCTGACTTTC | CASSLGVTSGANVLTF | TRBJ2-6 | 16 | . | TRBV27 | .
TGCGCCAGCAGCTTGAGGAGACTGACAGATACGCAGTATTTT | CASSLRRLTDTQYF | TRBJ2-3 | 14 | . | TRBV5-1 | .
TGCAGCGTGGGGGGGGGACTCAACACCGGGGAGCTGTTTTTT | CSVGGGLNTGELFF | TRBJ2-2 | 14 | TRBD2 | TRBV29-1 | few
TGCAGCACCGGGACAGGAGGAATGAGGGAGACCCAGTACTTC | CSTGTGGMRETQYF | TRBJ2-5 | 14 | TRBD1 | TRBV29-1 | many
TGTGCCAGCAGTACTCCGAGGGCTAGCGAGACCCAGTACTTC | CASSTPRASETQYF | TRBJ2-5 | 14 | . | TRBV28 | .
TGCAGTGCTAGAGATGACGGGAAGAGCACCGGGGAGCTGTTTTTT | CSARDDGKSTGELFF | TRBJ2-2 | 15 | . | TRBV20-1 | .
TGCGCCAGCAGCCAAGTTGGGACATCAGGAGACATTCAGTACTTC | CASSQVGTSGDIQYF | TRBJ2-4 | 15 | . | TRBV4-1 | .
TGTGCCATCGTTTCGGGGCGCGCTACTAACTATGGCTACACCTTC | CAIVSGRATNYGYTF | TRBJ1-2 | 15 | . | TRBV7-9 | .
TGTGCCAGCAGCTTGGGGCGGGAGAGGTTAGGGGAGCTGTTTTTT | CASSLGRERLGELFF | TRBJ2-2 | 15 | TRBD2 | TRBV5-4 | .
TGTGCCAGCAGCCAAGATCGTGATTCACCCCTCCACTTT | CASSQDRDSPLHF | TRBJ1-6 | 13 | . | TRBV4-2 | many
TGTGCCAGCTCACGGATACTAGCGGGAGATAGGAATGAGCAGTTCTTC | CASSRILAGDRNEQFF | TRBJ2-1 | 16 | TRBD2 | TRBV18 | many
TGCGCCAGCAGCCGGTTGGGGAATACAGATACGCAGTATTTT | CASSRLGNTDTQYF | TRBJ2-3 | 14 | . | TRBV4-3 | .
TGTGCCAGCACACGGGACAGCTCCTACGAGCAGTACTTC | CASTRDSSYEQYF | TRBJ2-7 | 13 | TRBD1 | TRBV12-3/TRBV12-4 | many
TGTGCCAGCAGCTTAAAGACGAGTATCCAAGAGACCCAGTACTTC | CASSLKTSIQETQYF | TRBJ2-5 | 15 | . | TRBV7-9 | many
TGTGCCTGGAGTCGCCCAGGAGGGGGCTACACTGAAGCTTTCTTT | CAWSRPGGGYTEAFF | TRBJ1-1 | 15 | TRBD1 | TRBV30 | many